This section outlines one TCR beta chain sequence together with its context. These data belong to a study of OX40 agonist ivuxolimab in advanced cancers. On the study more broadly: Treatment of patients was with ivuxolimab, an agonistic anti-OX40 (CD134) antibody.

Sequenced by immunoSEQ multiplex PCR; TCRdb stores in-frame clones only, minus some. The repertoire has 74,000 or so clones, approximately 94% of them found once; the top ten carry around 15%. There are 15 residues in the CDR3. Germline-derived CDR1 and CDR2 are WNHNN and SYGVQD (reference sequence). V lost 6 bases, J lost 2 bases, and 14 bases lay in between. The clonotype comes from an adult with an advanced solid tumor such as melanoma, head and neck, liver or kidney cancer. The V gene is TRBV10-1, the J gene TRBJ1-3; maybe TRBD1 (5 bases). This specimen consisted of CD4+ or CD8+ T cells sorted from blood, obtained in a trial of the OX40 agonist ivuxolimab. The CDR3 sequence: CASSASAGTGNTIYF. The CDR3 DNA reads as TGCGCCAGCAGCGCCTCAGCAGGGACTGGAAACACCATATATTTT.